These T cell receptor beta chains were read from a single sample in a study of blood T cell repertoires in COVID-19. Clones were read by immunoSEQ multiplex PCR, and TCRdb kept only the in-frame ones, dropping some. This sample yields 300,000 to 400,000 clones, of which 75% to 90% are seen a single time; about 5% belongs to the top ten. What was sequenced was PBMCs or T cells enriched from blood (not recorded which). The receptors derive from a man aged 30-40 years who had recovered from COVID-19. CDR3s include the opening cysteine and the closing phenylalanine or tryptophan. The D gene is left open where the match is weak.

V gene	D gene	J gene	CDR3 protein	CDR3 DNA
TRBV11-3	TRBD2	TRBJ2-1	CASSLVGGAPNEQFF	TGTGCCAGCAGCTTAGTCGGGGGGGCCCCCAATGAGCAGTTCTTC
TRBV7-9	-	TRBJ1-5	CASSRGGVGQPQHF	TGTGCCAGCAGCCGCGGGGGGGTTGGCCAGCCCCAGCATTTT
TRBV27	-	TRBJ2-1	CASSRLDLDKGVPQFF	TGTGCCAGCAGCAGACTTGACTTGGACAAGGGGGTACCCCAGTTCTTC
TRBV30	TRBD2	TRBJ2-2	CAWTGLAGGNTGELFF	TGTGCCTGGACCGGACTAGCGGGGGGGAACACCGGGGAGCTGTTTTTT
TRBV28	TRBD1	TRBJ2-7	CASSRDRGYEQYF	TGTGCCAGCAGTCGGGACAGGGGATACGAGCAGTACTTC
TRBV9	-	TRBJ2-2	CASSTPTREGTENTGELFF	TGTGCCAGCAGCACCCCCACTCGGGAGGGGACAGAGAACACCGGGGAGCTGTTTTTT
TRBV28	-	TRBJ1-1	CASSRQDTEAFF	TGTGCCAGCAGCCGACAGGACACTGAAGCTTTCTTT
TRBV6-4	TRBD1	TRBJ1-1	CASSPQGGTEAFF	TGTGCCAGCAGCCCACAGGGGGGCACTGAAGCTTTCTTT
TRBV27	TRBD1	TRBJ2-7	CASSSVGTGSYEQYF	TGTGCCAGCAGTTCGGTCGGGACAGGTTCCTACGAGCAGTACTTC
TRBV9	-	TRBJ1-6	CASSPQSGFNSPLHF	TGTGCCAGCAGCCCACAGTCTGGTTTCAATTCACCCCTCCACTTT
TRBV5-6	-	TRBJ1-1	CASSLGAKQAYTEAFF	TGTGCCAGCAGCTTGGGCGCGAAACAGGCCTACACTGAAGCTTTCTTT
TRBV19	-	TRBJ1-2	CASSIWTAHNYGYTF	TGTGCCAGTAGTATATGGACAGCCCATAACTATGGCTACACCTTC
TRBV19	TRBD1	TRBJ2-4	CASSIPRQGGDIQYF	TGTGCCAGTAGTATCCCGAGACAGGGGGGGGACATTCAGTACTTC
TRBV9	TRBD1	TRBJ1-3	CASTESAGGTGNTIYF	TGTGCCAGCACCGAGTCAGCAGGGGGCACTGGAAACACCATATATTTT
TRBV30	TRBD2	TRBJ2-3	CAWSSDLREADTQYF	TGTGCCTGGAGTAGCGACCTCCGGGAGGCAGATACGCAGTATTTT
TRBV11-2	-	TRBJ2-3	CASSFKSVTRTDTQYF	TGTGCCAGCAGCTTTAAGAGCGTAACCCGCACAGATACGCAGTATTTT
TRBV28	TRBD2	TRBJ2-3	CASSLSTSGGALHTQYF	TGTGCCAGCAGTTTATCGACTAGCGGGGGGGCTTTACATACGCAGTATTTT
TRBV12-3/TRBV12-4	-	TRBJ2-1	CASSFGGPPPFF	TGTGCCAGCAGTTTCGGGGGGCCTCCACCGTTCTTC
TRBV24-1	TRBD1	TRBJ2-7	CATSDPGTADASYEQYF	TGTGCCACCAGTGATCCCGGGACAGCTGACGCTTCCTACGAGCAGTACTTC
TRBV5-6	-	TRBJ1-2	CASSFPVSGYTF	TGTGCCAGCAGCTTCCCGGTTTCTGGCTACACCTTC